The sample holds one count of the clone carrying this T cell receptor (beta chain). This specimen belongs to a study of control samples from healthy donors and cancer patients. The data were produced by immunoSEQ multiplex PCR, yet TCRdb's version contains in-frame clones alone and is incomplete. The data contain approximately 170,000 clones, roughly nine tenths of them singletons. CDR1 is LNHDA, CDR2 SQIVND, per germline (reference sequence). The length of the CDR3 is 14 residues. V trimming: 8 bases; J trimming: 8 bases; junction bases outside the gene matches: 11. V and J are TRBV19 and TRBJ1-4, with 7 positions matching TRBD1. The receptor comes from a man aged 25-45 years in good health. The sequenced material came from blood. CDR3 sequence reads: CASGSTGRLEKLFF. The DNA for the CDR3 is TGTGCCAGTGGTTCGACAGGGCGACTAGAAAAACTGTTTTTT. Full variable domain (rest looked up from reference TRBV19 and TRBJ1-4): DGGITQSPKYLFRKEGQNVTLSCEQNLNHDAMYWYRQDPGQGLRLIYYSQIVNDFQKGDIAEGYSVSREKKESFPLTVTSAQKNPTAFYLCASGSTGRLEKLFFGSGTQLSVL.